The following is a T cell receptor (beta chain) sequence with its context. Its antigen remains undetermined. Base qualities are not at hand, and no much larger clone is one base apart. Between the V and J ends, shortened by 5 bases and 5 bases respectively, the junction contains 12 bases. The CDR3 spans 14 residues, from the cysteine through the phenylalanine. Of all the DNA, just the CDR3 is kept, 42 bases in frame from base 1. Peripheral blood CD8+ and CD4+ T cells from healthy donors, Susac syndrome patients and multiple sclerosis patients were profiled using high-throughput TCR beta sequencing. Treatment-naive patients with stable or active relapsing-remitting disease fulfilling revised McDonald criteria were used as multiple sclerosis controls. CD8+ TEMRA cells were enriched by FACS, while bulk CD8+ and CD4+ T cells were purified by magnetic negative isolation. Blood was drawn into EDTA tubes, processed within 24 hours, and PBMCs were isolated by density gradient centrifugation. PBMCs intended for TCR sequencing were cryopreserved in liquid nitrogen and thawed later in a water bath at 37 degrees C. A purity of at least 90% was achieved for sorted or isolated CD4+, CD8+ and CD8+ TEMRA cells.

RNA was extracted using the RNeasy kit, and roughly 0.45 to 1 microgram was reverse transcribed with random hexamers. TCR beta CDR3 regions were amplified with the immunoSEQ multiplex PCR assay covering 54 Vbeta and 13 Jbeta segments. PCR amplification bias was corrected by using a synthetic template baseline for primer optimization and computational correction. As for the original processing: Reads were annotated to V, D and J genes per IMGT and analyzed with immunoSEQ Analyzer, keeping only productive sequences. To calculate clonality, Shannon entropy was normalized by log2 of the number of productive unique sequences and then subtracted from one. For each patient and control, public and private clones were evaluated among the 100 most prevalent clones. Clones were defined as Susac-specific if absent from the healthy and MS cohorts, from 1052 published viral clones and from other ImmuneACCESS disease sequences. Using fastp trimming at Q25 and MiXCR clonotype assembly, TCRdb reanalyzed the public sequencing data and kept in-frame beta chains. Every entry covers one CDR3 protein and lists the most common genes and DNA from its rows. In this record, the V and J calls reflect TCRdb's handling and not the investigators' own analysis. Recorded for this sample are 150,000 to 200,000 distinct CDR3 sequences; approximately 94% of them occurred a single time. Of the sample, about 0.089% is held by the ten largest clones.

The sample is drawn from a study of CD8 T cells in Susac syndrome (dated by TCRdb to the late 2010s). About the full investigation: The study used repertoire sequencing to test whether antigen drove CD8+ T cell activation and differentiation in Susac syndrome.

The study at large found these results: The number of individuals in the TCR sequencing and HLA analysis was acknowledged as relatively small.

This chain is built from TRBV12-3 or TRBV12-4 and TRBJ2-2; confidence is insufficient to name the D gene. The sequencing sample was made of CD4+ T cells from PBMCs. The sequence came from a human donor with multiple sclerosis. The CDR3 protein: CASSKLGYTGELFF. The nucleotide sequence reads TGTGCCAGCAGTAAACTGGGGTATACCGGGGAGCTGTTTTTT.